These 16 T cell receptor beta chains share one sample of origin, sequenced in a study of STAT5B mutations in CD4+ large granular lymphocyte leukemia. Sequencing used immunoSEQ multiplex PCR; TCRdb keeps in-frame clones, though not all of them. Seen here are roughly 34,000 clones, approximately 80% observed once, and the top ten hold nearly 4.5%. Sequencing was done on a sample of CD4+ T cells from blood buffy coats. The receptors shown here come from a human donor in good health.

The chain has TRBV4-1 and TRBJ2-2; 7 nucleotides agree with TRBD1. The CDR3 is 17 residues long. Germline V CDR1 and CDR2: MGHRA, YSYEKL. The ends lost 4 bases at V and 1 base at J; junction bases unmatched: 9. The CDR3 loop is CASSLRPGTVNTGELFF. The CDR3 DNA is TGCGCCAGCAGCCTAAGGCCCGGGACAGTGAACACCGGGGAGCTGTTTTTT.

The chain combines TRBV25-1 with TRBJ1-4; D is possibly TRBD1 (6 bases). The CDR3 extends over 16 amino acids. Germline CDR1 MGHDK, CDR2 SYGVNS. V lost 3 bases to trimming and J lost 7 bases, with 18 bases between them. The CDR3 spells CASSEGAGGSVEKLFF. CDR3 sequence (DNA): TGTGCCAGCAGTGAGGGCGCCGGGGGCTCCGTTGAAAAACTGTTTTTT. The entire variable domain, with the rest obtained from reference TRBV25-1 and TRBJ1-4, is as follows: EADIYQTPRYLVIGTGKKITLECSQTMGHDKMYWYQQDPGMELHLIHYSYGVNSTEKGDLSSESTVSRIRTEHFPLTLESARPSHTSQYLCASSEGAGGSVEKLFFGSGTQLSVL.

As DNA, the CDR3 is TGTGCCAGCAGCTTGGGCGTACACTATGGCTACACCTTC. As protein: CASSLGVHYGYTF. The chain links TRBV7-2 to TRBJ1-2; D unclear. Germline V gene sequence: CDR1 SGHTA, CDR2 FQGNSA. The CDR3 is made up of 13 amino acids. Trimming cost V 3 bases and J 3 bases, with 8 bases left between them.

The count of this clone is one. V is TRBV6-1 and J is TRBJ2-1; no reliable D call. The CDR3 is made up of 15 amino acids. The germline V gene has CDR1 MNHNS and CDR2 SASEGT. V dropped 7 bases and J dropped 3 bases, with 16 bases sitting between them. DNA of the CDR3: TGTGCCAGCACCCTCACCCTGCCAATCTACAATGAGCAGTTCTTC. Amino acids: CASTLTLPIYNEQFF.

This chain connects TRBV7-7 to TRBJ2-2; D might be TRBD2 (5 bases). Trimming stripped 0 bases from V and 8 bases from J, with 19 bases between. Germline lookup yields CDR1 SSHAT and CDR2 FNYEAQ (reference sequence). The CDR3 runs to 17 residues. The CDR3 sequence: CASSLAREVWERGELFF. CDR3 bases: TGTGCCAGCAGCTTAGCGCGTGAGGTCTGGGAGAGAGGGGAGCTGTTTTTT.

V gene TRBV9 combines with J gene TRBJ2-5; D remains unclear. Germline V gene sequence: CDR1 SGDLS, CDR2 YYNGEE. The CDR3 runs 13 residues. V was shortened by 0 bases and J by 3 bases, with 6 bases between the two germline ends. The DNA of the CDR3 is TGTGCCAGCAGCGTAGGAGTCGAAGAGACCCAGTACTTC. Its protein is CASSVGVEETQYF.

V gene TRBV28 combines with J gene TRBJ1-1, with TRBD1 matching over 8 bases. Germline-derived CDR1 and CDR2 are MDHEN and SYDVKM. This CDR3 spans 15 amino acids. V dropped 5 bases and J dropped 5; count of bases not matched to a gene: 10. The CDR3 bases are TGTGCCAGCAGTCCACACCAGGGGGCAGGGACTGAAGCTTTCTTT. Its protein product is CASSPHQGAGTEAFF. The whole variable domain, remainder taken from reference TRBV28 and TRBJ1-1, is DVKVTQSSRYLVKRTGEKVFLECVQDMDHENMFWYRQDPGLGLRLIYFSYDVKMKEKGDIPEGYSVSREKKERFSLILESASTNQTSMYLCASSPHQGAGTEAFFGQGTRLTVV.

The V call is TRBV14, the J call TRBJ2-1; 13 bases fit TRBD2. J was trimmed by 2 bases and V by 2 bases; bases with no gene match: 9. The CDR3 spans 19 residues. Germline V gene sequence: CDR1 SGHDN, CDR2 FVKESK. CDR3 DNA: TGTGCCAGCAGCCAAACCGGGACTAGCGGGATAGCGGCCTACAATGAGCAGTTCTTC. This translates into CASSQTGTSGIAAYNEQFF.

The chain is built from TRBV12-5 and TRBJ1-1; no reliable D call. The CDR3 extends over 14 amino acids. V was clipped by 5 bases and J by 10 bases, with 20 bases between them. Germline V gives CDR1 LGHNT, CDR2 FRNRAP. The CDR3 here is CASGPPTAGARAFF. DNA of the CDR3: TGTGCTAGTGGTCCGCCGACCGCTGGAGCCCGAGCTTTCTTT.

The chain recombines TRBV18 with TRBJ2-3, with D perhaps assigned TRBD1 or TRBD2 (5 bases each). Trimming removed 6 bases at V and 3 bases at J, with 13 bases between. The CDR3 is made up of 14 amino acids. From germline, CDR1 is KGHSH and CDR2 LQKENI. The CDR3 loop reads CASSLGTRTDTQYF. As DNA, the CDR3 is TGTGCCAGCTCCCTCGGGACGAGGACAGATACGCAGTATTTT.

This chain joins TRBV18 and TRBJ2-7; a possible D gene is TRBD2 (6 bases). The CDR3 totals 11 residues. Trimming took off 6 bases at V and 11 bases at J, with 14 bases between the two ends. CDR1 KGHSH and CDR2 LQKENI come from the germline V gene. The CDR3 loop reads CASSPGGVEYF. For the CDR3, the DNA is TGTGCCAGCTCCCCCGGGGGAGTTGAGTACTTC.

The J gene is TRBJ2-5, the V gene TRBV6-6; D may be TRBD1 or TRBD2 (5 bases each). This CDR3 has 13 residues. In germline, CDR1 is MNHNY, CDR2 SVGAGI (reference sequence). Between the trimmed V and J ends, which lost 6 bases and 4 bases, there was a span of 12 bases. Written as DNA, the CDR3 is TGTGCCAGCAGCCCGGTGGGGGTAGAGACCCAGTACTTC. Its translation is CASSPVGVETQYF.

The chain has TRBV30 and TRBJ1-3; D is unresolved. Germline CDR1 and CDR2: GTSNPN and SVGIG (reference sequence). The CDR3 extends over 15 amino acids. Trimming removed 3 bases from V and 0 bases from J, with 12 bases in between. The DNA for the CDR3 is TGTGCCTGGAGCAAGGTCCGGCTCTCTGGAAACACCATATATTTT. It is translated as CAWSKVRLSGNTIYF.

The gene calls are TRBV7-2 and TRBJ1-2, with 11 nucleotides matching TRBD1. Germline V gene sequence: CDR1 SGHTA, CDR2 FQGNSA. Trimming took 4 bases from V and 4 from J; bases not matched to a gene: 17. CDR3 length equals 19 residues. This CDR3 is CASSSLPRDRGSSGYGYTF. CDR3 in DNA: TGTGCCAGCAGCTCCCTTCCCCGGGACAGGGGGTCGTCGGGCTATGGCTACACCTTC.

The gene calls are TRBV4-1 and TRBJ2-7; TRBD1 aligns across 9 bases. The trim removed 4 bases at V and 1 base at J, leaving 5 bases unmatched. The CDR3 is 15 amino acids. Germline CDR1 reads MGHRA; CDR2 reads YSYEKL. This CDR3 reads CASSPGQGPSYEQYF. CDR3 DNA: TGCGCCAGCAGCCCTGGACAGGGGCCTTCCTACGAGCAGTACTTC.

The chain has TRBV10-3 and TRBJ2-1; TRBD2 matches 9 bases. The CDR3 totals 15 residues. Germline trimming cut 7 bases from V and 6 bases from J; bases unmatched to any gene: 10. CDR1 and CDR2 from the germline V gene are ENHRY and SYGVKD. The CDR3 loop reads CAIKIGLALGNEQFF. The CDR3 nucleotides are TGTGCCATCAAGATAGGACTAGCGCTCGGCAATGAGCAGTTCTTC.